These 19 T cell receptor beta chains were all obtained from the same sample, sequenced in a study of blood T cell repertoires in COVID-19. TCRdb's copy holds only in-frame clones and misses some; the assay was immunoSEQ multiplex PCR. The sample lists about 150,000 clones, 70% to 90% occurring once. Input material: peripheral blood. Source of these receptors: a woman aged 55-75 years with COVID-19, enrolled during active disease.

V usage is TRBV29-1 and J usage is TRBJ2-1; D remains unclear. Trimming took off 7 bases at V and 12 bases at J, with 16 bases between the two ends. The CDR3 totals 11 residues. CDR1 is SQVTM and CDR2 is ANQGSEA in the germline V gene. The CDR3 loop reads CSDTILHVQFF. The CDR3, as DNA: TGCAGCGACACAATATTACACGTGCAGTTCTTC.

The J gene is TRBJ2-2, the V gene TRBV7-6; D perhaps matches TRBD1 (6 bases). The CDR3 is made up of 15 amino acids. Germline V lookup: CDR1 SGHVS, CDR2 FNYEAQ. V lost 5 bases and J 0 bases, leaving 10 bases between the germline ends. CDR3 sequence reads: CASSPRQANTGELFF. CDR3 in DNA: TGTGCCAGCAGCCCCCGACAGGCGAACACCGGGGAGCTGTTTTTT.

The V and J genes are TRBV5-8 and TRBJ1-1; D not resolved. This CDR3 has 13 residues. Trimming removed 2 bases from V and 5 bases from J, with 10 bases in between. Looked up from germline, CDR1 is SGHTS and CDR2 is YDEGEE. The CDR3 loop reads CASSFDGNTEAFF. The DNA for the CDR3 is TGTGCCAGCAGCTTTGACGGGAATACTGAAGCTTTCTTT.

The rearrangement uses TRBV14 and TRBJ2-5; D is perhaps TRBD2 (5 bases). The CDR3 is made up of 13 amino acids. Germline CDR1 and CDR2: SGHDN and FVKESK. V was trimmed by 6 bases and J by 5 bases, leaving 13 bases between them. Here the CDR3 reads CASRARGGETQYF. CDR3 in DNA: TGTGCCAGCAGAGCTCGAGGCGGGGAGACCCAGTACTTC. Based on the CDR3 plus reference TRBV14 and TRBJ2-5, the full variable domain is EAGVTQFPSHSVIEKGQTVTLRCDPISGHDNLYWYRRVMGKEIKFLLHFVKESKQDESGMPNNRFLAERTGGTYSTLKVQPAELEDSGVYFCASRARGGETQYFGPGTRLLVL.

The V call is TRBV25-1, the J call TRBJ1-1; no firm D call. This CDR3 is built from 13 residues. Trimming took 5 bases from V and 0 from J, leaving 7 bases between them. CDR1 MGHDK and CDR2 SYGVNS come from the germline V gene. In nucleotides, the CDR3 is TGTGCCAGCAGTTATTCGTTGAACACTGAAGCTTTCTTT. Protein sequence: CASSYSLNTEAFF. Using reference TRBV25-1 and TRBJ1-1 for the parts outside the CDR3, the full variable domain is EADIYQTPRYLVIGTGKKITLECSQTMGHDKMYWYQQDPGMELHLIHYSYGVNSTEKGDLSSESTVSRIRTEHFPLTLESARPSHTSQYLCASSYSLNTEAFFGQGTRLTVV.

The chain has TRBV7-9 and TRBJ2-2, with D possibly TRBD1 on 6 matching bases. Looked up from germline, CDR1 is SEHNR and CDR2 is FQNEAQ (reference sequence). This CDR3 is 15 amino acids long. Trimming left V 5 bases short and J 3 bases short, with 13 bases between. CDR3 bases: TGTGCCAGCAGCCCCTGGACAGTAGACACCGGGGAGCTGTTTTTT. The encoded protein is CASSPWTVDTGELFF.

This chain uses TRBV6-5 with TRBJ2-1, with 8 positions matching TRBD1. The CDR3 has 16 amino acids. Germline V gives CDR1 MNHEY, CDR2 SVGAGI. V lost 2 bases and J lost 6; bases outside the gene matches: 9. CDR3 nucleotide sequence: TGTGCCAGCAGTTACCAGGGCAGGGGGCTCTCCAATGAGCAGTTCTTC. Protein sequence: CASSYQGRGLSNEQFF.

V usage is TRBV2 and J usage is TRBJ1-1, with unresolved D. The V end was cut by 7 bases, the J end by 1 base, with 10 bases between. This CDR3 has 13 amino acids. The germline V gene encodes CDR1 SNHLY and CDR2 FYNNEI. CDR3 region: CASNVFSNTEAFF. The CDR3 bases are TGTGCCAGCAATGTCTTTTCGAACACTGAAGCTTTCTTT.

This clone came up a few times. The J gene is TRBJ2-2, the V gene TRBV5-1, with TRBD2 matching over 10 bases. V lost 4 bases and J lost 4; bases outside the gene matches: 7. Germline loops: CDR1 SGHRS, CDR2 YFSETQ. This CDR3 comprises 16 residues. In DNA form, the CDR3 reads TGCGCCAGCAGCGTAGCGGGGGGATTTGGCACCGGGGAGCTGTTTTTT. It is translated as CASSVAGGFGTGELFF.

The chain employs TRBV5-4 and TRBJ2-2; D is unclear. Germline V gene sequence: CDR1 SGHNT, CDR2 YYREEE (reference sequence). The CDR3 is made up of 15 amino acids. Trimming left V 0 bases short and J 11 bases short, with 17 bases between. The CDR3 DNA reads as TGTGCCAGCAGCTTGGCGAAGACACCCCGAAGAGAGCTGTTTTTT. Translation: CASSLAKTPRRELFF.

The CDR3 region has the DNA TGCGCCAGCAGTGAGTCGATCAGGGCGCCGACTGAAGCTTTCTTT. It is translated as CASSESIRAPTEAFF. The chain links TRBV10-2 to TRBJ1-1; D perhaps matches TRBD1 (5 bases). The length of the CDR3 is 15 residues. The germline V gene encodes CDR1 WSHSY and CDR2 SAAADI. Trimming pared 0 bases from V and 5 bases from J, leaving 13 bases between.

This chain joins TRBV29-1 and TRBJ1-5; D remains ambiguous. Looked up from germline, CDR1 is SQVTM and CDR2 is ANQGSEA. The length of the CDR3 is 12 residues. Trimming removed 4 bases from V and 3 bases from J, with 7 bases in between. The CDR3 sequence: CSVGGHNQPQHF. The CDR3 bases are TGCAGCGTTGGAGGGCACAATCAGCCCCAGCATTTT. Full variable domain (remainder filled in from reference TRBV29-1 and TRBJ1-5): SAVISQKPSRDICQRGTSLTIQCQVDSQVTMMFWYRQQPGQSLTLIATANQGSEATYESGFVIDKFPISRPNLTFSTLTVSNMSPEDSSIYLCSVGGHNQPQHFGDGTRLSIL.

The gene calls are TRBV5-5 and TRBJ2-7; D remains unclear. Between the trimmed V and J ends, which lost 0 bases and 2 bases, there was a span of 9 bases. This CDR3 comprises 14 residues. CDR1 SGHKS and CDR2 YYEKEE come from the germline V gene (reference sequence). CDR3 protein: CASSLDLMAYEQYV. As DNA, the CDR3 is TGTGCCAGCAGCTTGGACTTAATGGCCTACGAGCAGTACGTC.

There are a few counts of this clone. This chain links TRBV5-1 with TRBJ1-1, with 7 positions matching TRBD1. The ends lost 4 bases at V and 3 bases at J; junction bases unmatched: 3. The CDR3 length is 13 residues. In germline, CDR1 is SGHRS, CDR2 YFSETQ. CDR3 bases: TGCGCCAGCAGCACCAGGGGGGACACTGAAGCTTTCTTT. This codes for CASSTRGDTEAFF.

The chain is built from TRBV7-9 and TRBJ2-7, with TRBD1 matching over 8 bases. The CDR3 has 12 residues. Germline V CDR1 and CDR2: SEHNR, FQNEAQ (reference sequence). The junction had 2 bases not matched to a gene; V was cut back by 5 bases and J by 5 bases. The CDR3 spells CASSLTGDEQYF. The CDR3 nucleotides are TGTGCCAGCAGCCTGACAGGGGACGAGCAGTACTTC.

The V call is TRBV4-2, the J call TRBJ2-1; 11 nucleotides agree with TRBD2. Germline-derived CDR1 and CDR2 are LGHNA and YNFKEQ. Losses at the gene ends were 6 bases for V and 3 bases for J; bases not matched to a gene: 1. The CDR3 has 14 residues. Here the CDR3 reads CASRGTSGYNEQFF. The CDR3 DNA follows: TGTGCCAGCAGGGGGACTAGCGGCTACAATGAGCAGTTCTTC.

This clone has only a few counts. This chain connects TRBV6-2 or TRBV6-3 to TRBJ2-7; D gene unclear. V lost 4 bases, J lost 4 bases, and 8 bases lay in between. Germline-derived CDR1 and CDR2 are MNHEY and SVGEGT. The CDR3 length is 12 residues. The CDR3 DNA reads as TGTGCCAGCAGTTTGAACGAGTACGAGCAGTACTTC. Encoded protein: CASSLNEYEQYF.

This clone was seen only once. The chain links TRBV12-3 or TRBV12-4 to TRBJ2-3; no reliable D call. The V end lost 6 bases, the J end lost 4 bases, and 11 bases lay between the germline ends. This CDR3 comprises 13 residues. In nucleotides, the CDR3 is TGTGCCAGCAGCCCCAGTTCTGCAGATACGCAGTATTTT. Translation gives CASSPSSADTQYF.

The chain links TRBV7-9 to TRBJ1-2; TRBD1 is a possible D gene (5 bases). CDR3 length: 13 residues. Trimming stripped 1 base from V and 6 bases from J, with 9 bases between. CDR1 is SEHNR and CDR2 is FQNEAQ in the germline V gene (reference sequence). The CDR3 DNA reads TGTGCCAGCAGCTTAGGCAGGGTAGATGGCTACACCTTC. It translates to CASSLGRVDGYTF.